The clone carrying this T cell receptor beta chain was counted a single time. Likely unrecorded immune exposures existed in these nominally healthy donors. PCR involved 60 Vbeta and 13 Jbeta primers. Only in-frame clones appear in the TCRdb table, and some are missing; sequencing was by immunoSEQ multiplex PCR. The sample consists of approximately 130,000 clones, about 81% of them appearing once. This specimen comes from a study of cytomegalovirus exposure and HLA in healthy donors. V lost 4 bases and J lost 3, with 7 bases in between. In germline, CDR1 is SGHKS, CDR2 YYEKEE (reference sequence). The CDR3 is made up of 12 amino acids.

Material: PBMCs. The receptor's source is a man aged 40-49 years in good health and CMV-seronegative. The rearrangement joins TRBV5-5 to TRBJ2-5; D gene ambiguous. CDR3 sequence: CASSLREETQYF. The CDR3, as DNA: TGTGCCAGCAGCCTCCGGGAAGAGACCCAGTACTTC.